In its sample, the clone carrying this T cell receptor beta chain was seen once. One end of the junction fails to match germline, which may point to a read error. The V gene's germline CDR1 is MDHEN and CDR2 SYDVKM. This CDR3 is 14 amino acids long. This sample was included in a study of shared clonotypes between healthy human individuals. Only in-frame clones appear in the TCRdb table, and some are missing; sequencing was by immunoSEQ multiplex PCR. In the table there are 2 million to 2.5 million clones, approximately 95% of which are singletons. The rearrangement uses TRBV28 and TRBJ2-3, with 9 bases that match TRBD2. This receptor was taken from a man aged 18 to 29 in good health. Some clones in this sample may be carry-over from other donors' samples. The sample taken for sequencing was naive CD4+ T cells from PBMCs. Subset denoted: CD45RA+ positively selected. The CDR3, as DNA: TGTGCCAGCCGCTATAGCGGGAGCATAGATACGCAGTATTTT. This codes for CASRYSGSIDTQYF.